What follows are 3 T cell receptor beta chains derived from one specimen sequenced in a study of blood T cell repertoires in COVID-19. The protocol was immunoSEQ multiplex PCR, while the TCRdb copy is restricted to in-frame clones and leaves out a portion. The table lists approximately 150,000 clones, around four fifths of them singletons, with roughly 19% in the top ten. The sample was peripheral blood. The receptors were gathered from an older woman who had recovered from COVID-19.

This clone was seen more than once but under ten times. The V call is TRBV4-3, the J call TRBJ2-1; D ambiguous. The germline V and J ends were trimmed by 0 bases and 14 bases, with 14 bases remaining between them. This CDR3 region has 13 residues. CDR1 LGHNA and CDR2 YSLEER come from the germline V gene. CDR3 in amino acids: CASSQEAATTKFF. The CDR3 nucleotides are TGCGCCAGCAGCCAAGAGGCCGCAACAACAAAGTTCTTC.

This chain uses TRBV7-9 with TRBJ2-3; possibly TRBD2 for D (6 bases). Germline assignment: CDR1 SEHNR and CDR2 FQNEAQ (reference sequence). There are 14 residues in the CDR3. V lost 5 bases to trimming and J lost 0 bases, with 9 bases between them. The CDR3 spells CASSILASTDTQYF. The CDR3 nucleotides read TGTGCCAGCAGCATTCTAGCGAGCACAGATACGCAGTATTTT.

The V call is TRBV15, the J call TRBJ2-1; perhaps TRBD1 as D (5 bases). There are 16 residues in the CDR3. Germline-derived CDR1 and CDR2 are LNHNV and YYDKDF (reference sequence). V shed 0 bases and J shed 6 bases, with 15 bases lying between them. The DNA of the CDR3 is TGTGCCACCAGCAGAGAGCGCCCCCAGGGTCTCAATGAGCAGTTCTTC. Translating it yields CATSRERPQGLNEQFF. Supplemented by reference TRBV15 and TRBJ2-1, the full variable domain reads DAMVIQNPRYQVTQFGKPVTLSCSQTLNHNVMYWYQQKSSQAPKLLFHYYDKDFNNEADTPDNFQSRRPNTSFCFLDIRSPGLGDTAMYLCATSRERPQGLNEQFFGPGTRLTVL.